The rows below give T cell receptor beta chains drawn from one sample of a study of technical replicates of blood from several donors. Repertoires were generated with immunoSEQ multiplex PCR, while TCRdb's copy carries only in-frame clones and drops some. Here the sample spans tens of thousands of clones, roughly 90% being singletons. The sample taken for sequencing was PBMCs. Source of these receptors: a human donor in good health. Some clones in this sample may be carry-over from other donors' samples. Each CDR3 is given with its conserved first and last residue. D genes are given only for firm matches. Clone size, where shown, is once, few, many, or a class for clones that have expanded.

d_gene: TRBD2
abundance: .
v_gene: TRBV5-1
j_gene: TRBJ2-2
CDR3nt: TGCGCCAGCAGCGGGAGGGCCGGGACCGGGGAGCTGTTTTTT
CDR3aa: CASSGRAGTGELFF

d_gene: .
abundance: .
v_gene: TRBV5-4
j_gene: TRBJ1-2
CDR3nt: TGTGCCAGCAGCCGGGACCTAGGAGGGTATGGCTACACCTTC
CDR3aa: CASSRDLGGYGYTF

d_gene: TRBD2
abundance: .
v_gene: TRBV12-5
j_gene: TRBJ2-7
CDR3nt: TGTGCTAGTGGTTTGGCCGGACTAGCGGGAGATCGTGAGCAGTACTTC
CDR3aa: CASGLAGLAGDREQYF

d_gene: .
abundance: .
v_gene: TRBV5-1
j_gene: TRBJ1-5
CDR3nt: TGCGCCAGCAGCTTGGAACCGCAGGGAACTTATCAGCCCCAGCATTTT
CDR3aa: CASSLEPQGTYQPQHF

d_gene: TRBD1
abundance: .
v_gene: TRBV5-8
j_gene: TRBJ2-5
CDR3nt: TGTGCCAGCAGCTTGGACAGGGGAATTTTGGAGACCCAGTACTTC
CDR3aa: CASSLDRGILETQYF

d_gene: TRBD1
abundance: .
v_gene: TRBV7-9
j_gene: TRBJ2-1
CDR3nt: TGTGCCAGCATCATGACAGGGGACTACAATGAGCAGTTCTTC
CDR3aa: CASIMTGDYNEQFF

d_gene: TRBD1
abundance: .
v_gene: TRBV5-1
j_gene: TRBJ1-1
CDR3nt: TGCGCCAGCAGCCCCCAGACAGGGAACATGAACACTGAAGCTTTCTTT
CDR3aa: CASSPQTGNMNTEAFF

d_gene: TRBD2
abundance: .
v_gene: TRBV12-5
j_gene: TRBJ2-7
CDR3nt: TGTGCTAGTGGTTTGGGGACTAGCACCCCCTCCTACGAGCAGTACTTC
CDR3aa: CASGLGTSTPSYEQYF

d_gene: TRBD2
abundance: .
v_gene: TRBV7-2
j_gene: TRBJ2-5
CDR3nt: TGTGCCAGCAGCTTATATACTAGCGGGGGGCGGGAGACCCAGTACTTC
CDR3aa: CASSLYTSGGRETQYF

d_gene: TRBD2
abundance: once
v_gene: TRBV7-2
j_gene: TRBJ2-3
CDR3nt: TGTGCCAGCAGCCTCTCGAGTAGCGGGGGGGGAGATACGCAGTATTTT
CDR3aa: CASSLSSSGGGDTQYF

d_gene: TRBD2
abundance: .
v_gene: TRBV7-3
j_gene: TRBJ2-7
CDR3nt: TGTGCCAGCAGCAATGGGACTAGCGGATACGAGCAGTACTTC
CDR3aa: CASSNGTSGYEQYF

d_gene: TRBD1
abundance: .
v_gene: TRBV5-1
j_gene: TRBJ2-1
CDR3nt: TGCGCCAGCAGCTTGGTAGGGACAGAAAACAATGAGCAGTTCTTC
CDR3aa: CASSLVGTENNEQFF